Below, 10 T cell receptor beta chains from the same sample are listed, as sequenced in a study of blood T cell repertoires in COVID-19. The method was immunoSEQ multiplex PCR; TCRdb's version includes in-frame clones alone and lacks a portion of them. Of approximately 500,000 clones listed, roughly 89% are singletons. Sequencing was done on a sample of peripheral blood. The origin of the receptors is a woman aged 50 to 65 with COVID-19, enrolled during active disease.

The rearrangement joins TRBV14 to TRBJ1-1, with a weak D call TRBD1 (5 bases). Between the trimmed V and J ends, which lost 0 bases and 9 bases, there was a span of 14 bases. The CDR3 is made up of 14 amino acids. The V gene's germline CDR1 is SGHDN and CDR2 FVKESK. For the CDR3, the DNA is TGTGCCAGCAGCCAAGAAGACCCAGGGAGGAAAGCTTTCTTT. Its translation is CASSQEDPGRKAFF.

This rearrangement joins TRBV7-9 to TRBJ2-3; D gene uncertain. This CDR3 is 13 amino acids long. CDR1 and CDR2 (germline): SEHNR, FQNEAQ (reference sequence). Trimming cost V 5 bases and J 4 bases, with 10 bases left between them. The CDR3 region is CASSPPPSDTQYF. The CDR3 coding sequence is TGTGCCAGCAGCCCCCCCCCGTCAGATACGCAGTATTTT.

The chain recombines TRBV5-1 with TRBJ1-6; D remains ambiguous. Germline V CDR1 and CDR2: SGHRS, YFSETQ. Trimming stripped 1 base from V and 6 bases from J, with 8 bases between. The CDR3 loop spans 14 amino acids. The CDR3, as DNA: TGCGCCAGCAGCTTGAGCGGGCCTAATTCACCCCTCCACTTT. Its protein is CASSLSGPNSPLHF.

The chain joins TRBV10-2 to TRBJ1-2; 7 positions agree with TRBD1. V trimming: 3 bases; J trimming: 7 bases; junction bases outside the gene matches: 8. The germline gives CDR1 WSHSY, CDR2 SAAADI. This CDR3 comprises 14 residues. CDR3 loop: CASSDSRGMVGYTF. The CDR3, as DNA: TGCGCCAGCAGTGACAGCAGGGGGATGGTTGGCTACACCTTC.

The V and J genes are TRBV28 and TRBJ1-6; no clear D gene. The CDR3 covers 14 residues. Germline lookup yields CDR1 MDHEN and CDR2 SYDVKM. V was shortened by 3 bases and J by 7 bases, with 10 bases between the two germline ends. The CDR3 here is CASSFDARNSPLHF. The CDR3 coding sequence is TGTGCCAGCAGTTTTGATGCCAGGAATTCACCCCTCCACTTT.

V and J are TRBV27 and TRBJ2-1; 8 bases line up with TRBD1. Unmatched junction bases numbered 13, after V lost 5 bases and J lost 7 bases. Germline values: CDR1 MNHEY, CDR2 SMNVEV (reference sequence). The CDR3 covers 16 residues. The CDR3 nucleotides are TGTGCCAGCAGTCCTCCAATTTACAGGGGGTTGAATGAGCAGTTCTTC. It yields the protein CASSPPIYRGLNEQFF.

This clone has only a few counts. This rearrangement joins TRBV13 to TRBJ1-1; weak D call: TRBD1 (6 bases). Per germline, CDR1 PRHDT and CDR2 FYEKMQ (reference sequence). V was trimmed by 4 bases and J by 3 bases, leaving 12 bases between them. This CDR3 region has 14 residues. As DNA, the CDR3 is TGTGCCAGCAGCTCAGCGGACAGATACACTGAAGCTTTCTTT. It codes for CASSSADRYTEAFF.

The chain links TRBV11-2 to TRBJ1-1, with 8 bases aligning to TRBD1. CDR3 length: 15 amino acids. Germline-derived CDR1 and CDR2 are SGHAT and FQNNGV. The junction had 9 bases not matched to a gene; V was cut back by 5 bases and J by 4 bases. The chain's CDR3 is CASSLWTGTGTEAFF. CDR3 in DNA: TGTGCCAGCAGCCTATGGACAGGGACCGGCACTGAAGCTTTCTTT.

The chain combines TRBV10-3 with TRBJ2-2; D is perhaps TRBD1 (5 bases). This CDR3 is 14 amino acids long. V lost 0 bases and J 3 bases, leaving 5 bases between the germline ends. Germline CDR1 and CDR2: ENHRY and SYGVKD. This CDR3 reads CAISESTDTGELFF. Here the CDR3 DNA reads TGTGCCATCAGTGAGTCGACAGACACCGGGGAGCTGTTTTTT.

V gene TRBV11-2 combines with J gene TRBJ1-2, with a tentative D call TRBD1 (5 bases). Trimming removed 3 bases at V and 6 bases at J, with 20 bases between. This CDR3 is built from 16 residues. Germline CDR1 is SGHAT and CDR2 is FQNNGV. The CDR3 reads CASSLGGERGGNGYTF. The CDR3 DNA is TGTGCCAGCAGCTTGGGTGGTGAAAGGGGAGGAAATGGCTACACCTTC. Full variable domain (rest looked up from reference TRBV11-2 and TRBJ1-2): EAGVAQSPRYKIIEKRQSVAFWCNPISGHATLYWYQQILGQGPKLLIQFQNNGVVDDSQLPKDRFSAERLKGVDSTLKIQPAKLEDSAVYLCASSLGGERGGNGYTFGSGTRLTVV.